The rows below give T cell receptor beta chains drawn from one sample of a study of blood T cell repertoires in COVID-19. Using immunoSEQ multiplex PCR, the repertoire was profiled, and TCRdb retains in-frame clones only, with some absent. Of roughly 40,000 clones in the sample, about four fifths were seen once. The sample consisted of peripheral blood. These receptors were obtained from a man between 65 and 79 years old with acute or convalescent COVID-19. Each CDR3 is given with its conserved first and last residue. D genes are given only for firm matches. The size field is filled for only some rows; it gives once, few, many or a size class.

TRBV7-9	18	.	TRBD1	TRBJ2-7	CASSLVGVRDRDLYEQYF	TGTGCCAGCAGCTTAGTGGGGGTCCGGGACAGGGACCTCTACGAGCAGTACTTC
TRBV7-2	16	.	TRBD2	TRBJ2-7	CASSFYLAGEGHEQYF	TGTGCCAGCAGCTTCTATTTAGCGGGAGAAGGCCACGAGCAGTACTTC
TRBV10-3	14	.	TRBD2	TRBJ2-7	CAISPGTTSYEQYF	TGTGCCATCAGTCCCGGGACTACGTCCTACGAGCAGTACTTC
TRBV28	16	few	.	TRBJ2-3	CASSVDGDVRTDTQYF	TGTGCCAGCAGCGTTGACGGGGATGTTCGCACAGATACGCAGTATTTT
TRBV6-5	16	.	.	TRBJ2-1	CASSYSSGGSANEQFF	TGTGCCAGCAGTTACTCAAGTGGGGGGTCAGCCAATGAGCAGTTCTTC
TRBV2	17	.	.	TRBJ1-6	CASKDSAGGFYNSPLHF	TGTGCCAGCAAGGACAGCGCTGGGGGCTTCTATAATTCACCCCTCCACTTT
TRBV7-2	17	.	TRBD2	TRBJ2-1	CASSLAPVAGGHIEQFF	TGTGCCAGCAGCTTAGCCCCGGTCGCGGGAGGTCACATTGAGCAGTTCTTC
TRBV7-3	16	.	TRBD2	TRBJ2-7	CASSLTGQREGREQYF	TGTGCCAGCAGCTTAACGGGCCAGCGGGAGGGGCGAGAGCAGTACTTC
TRBV5-6	12	.	TRBD1	TRBJ2-7	CASSSTGGEQYF	TGTGCCAGCAGCTCCACAGGGGGCGAGCAGTACTTC
TRBV6-6	14	.	TRBD1	TRBJ2-7	CASSTMTGADEQYF	TGTGCCAGCAGCACAATGACAGGGGCGGACGAGCAGTACTTC
TRBV29-1	11	.	.	TRBJ2-5	CSVAGGETQYF	TGCAGCGTTGCGGGGGGCGAGACCCAGTACTTC
TRBV7-9	11	.	.	TRBJ2-2	CASSTYEELFF	TGTGCCAGCAGCACCTACGAGGAGCTGTTTTTT
TRBV6-5	13	medium-sized	.	TRBJ1-5	CASSTHAGGPQHF	TGTGCCAGCAGTACTCACGCGGGAGGTCCCCAGCATTTT
TRBV11-2	17	.	TRBD1	TRBJ2-2	CASSLEGTGVYTGELFF	TGTGCCAGCAGCTTAGAGGGGACAGGGGTCTACACCGGGGAGCTGTTTTTT
TRBV19	15	.	TRBD1	TRBJ1-5	CASSLQGFNYQPQHF	TGTGCCAGTAGCTTACAGGGGTTTAACTATCAGCCCCAGCATTTT
TRBV19	14	.	TRBD2	TRBJ2-2	CASSNTGGTGELFF	TGTGCCAGTAGTAATACGGGGGGAACCGGGGAGCTGTTTTTT
TRBV24-1	15	.	TRBD1	TRBJ1-4	CATSDSGQGREKLFF	TGTGCCACCAGTGACTCGGGACAGGGAAGAGAAAAACTGTTTTTT
TRBV6-5	15	few	.	TRBJ2-7	CASLRGTPSSYEQYF	TGTGCCAGTCTTAGAGGGACTCCTAGCTCCTACGAGCAGTACTTC
TRBV19	12	few	.	TRBJ1-1	CASRAPLAEAFF	TGTGCCAGTAGGGCCCCCCTGGCTGAAGCTTTCTTT
TRBV5-1	18	.	TRBD2	TRBJ2-2	CASSLSLAGWANTGELFF	TGCGCCAGCAGCTTGAGCCTAGCGGGATGGGCGAACACCGGGGAGCTGTTTTTT
TRBV19	16	.	TRBD2	TRBJ2-3	CASRTSGRGRGDTQYF	TGTGCCAGCAGGACTAGCGGGAGGGGACGAGGGGATACGCAGTATTTT
TRBV3-1/TRBV3-2	15	once	.	TRBJ1-6	CASSQEGTLGSPLHF	TGTGCCAGCAGCCAAGAAGGGACACTCGGGTCACCCCTCCACTTT
TRBV10-3	16	.	.	TRBJ2-1	CAISESAGQRYNEQFF	TGTGCCATCAGTGAGTCTGCAGGGCAAAGATACAATGAGCAGTTCTTC
TRBV15	16	.	TRBD1	TRBJ2-1	CATSREAGTGKDEQFF	TGTGCCACCAGCAGAGAGGCGGGGACAGGCAAGGATGAGCAGTTCTTC
TRBV19	16	.	.	TRBJ2-1	CASSIDGGPPYNEQFF	TGTGCCAGTAGTATAGATGGAGGGCCCCCCTACAATGAGCAGTTCTTC
TRBV5-6	14	.	TRBD2	TRBJ2-7	CASSFSGRRYEQYF	TGTGCCAGCAGCTTCAGCGGGAGGAGGTACGAGCAGTACTTC
TRBV19	11	.	.	TRBJ1-2	CASTAGWGYTF	TGTGCCAGTACTGCAGGCTGGGGCTACACCTTC
TRBV6-5	13	few	TRBD1	TRBJ1-5	CASTLQGSQPQHF	TGTGCCAGCACCCTACAGGGGAGTCAGCCCCAGCATTTT
TRBV7-2	15	.	.	TRBJ2-1	CASSSQPGDYNEQFF	TGTGCCAGCAGCTCTCAACCGGGAGACTACAATGAGCAGTTCTTC
TRBV11-2	14	.	TRBD1	TRBJ2-7	CASSLGQGSNEQYF	TGTGCCAGCAGCTTGGGACAGGGCTCAAACGAGCAGTACTTC
TRBV9	14	.	.	TRBJ2-7	CASSVDRSSYEQYF	TGTGCCAGCAGCGTGGATAGGAGCTCCTACGAGCAGTACTTC
TRBV12-3/TRBV12-4	13	.	TRBD1	TRBJ2-4	CASSPGQGDIQYF	TGTGCCAGCAGTCCCGGACAGGGGGACATTCAGTACTTC